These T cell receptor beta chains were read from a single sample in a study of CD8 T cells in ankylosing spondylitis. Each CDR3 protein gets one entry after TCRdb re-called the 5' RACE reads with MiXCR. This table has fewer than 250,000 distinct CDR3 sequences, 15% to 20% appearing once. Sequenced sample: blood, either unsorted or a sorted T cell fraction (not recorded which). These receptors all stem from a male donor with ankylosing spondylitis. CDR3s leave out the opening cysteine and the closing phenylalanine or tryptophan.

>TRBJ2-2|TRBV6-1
ANSPNSGELF
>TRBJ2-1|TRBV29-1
SVEDQLAYNEQF
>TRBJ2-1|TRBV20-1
SAHDVRLGNEQF
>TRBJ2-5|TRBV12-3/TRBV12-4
ASSPPRPETQY
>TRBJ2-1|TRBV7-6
ASSLLAGEYNEQF
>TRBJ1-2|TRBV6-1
ASSAVTGVRGYT
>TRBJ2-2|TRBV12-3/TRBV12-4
ASGGNTGELF
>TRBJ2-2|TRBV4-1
ASSPRWTENTGELF
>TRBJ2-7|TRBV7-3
ASSPFQGSYEQY
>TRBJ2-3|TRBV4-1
ASSHQLAGGTDTQY
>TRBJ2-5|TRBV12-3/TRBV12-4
ASSRGFRETQY
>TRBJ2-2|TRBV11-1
ASSLEIVLAGLTGELF
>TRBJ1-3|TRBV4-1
ASKKPGSGNTIY
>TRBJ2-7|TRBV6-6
ASMPGQFYEQY
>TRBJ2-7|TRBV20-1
SAPESGLQY
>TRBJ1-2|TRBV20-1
SARGLGTAANYGYT
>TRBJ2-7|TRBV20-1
SVPYGYEQY
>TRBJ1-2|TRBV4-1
ASSQDGQGPLNYGYT
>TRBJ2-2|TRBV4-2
ASSPPGENTGELF
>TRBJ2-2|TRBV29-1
SVPMTGLAGAETGELF
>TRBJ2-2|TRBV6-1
ASTDRENTGELF
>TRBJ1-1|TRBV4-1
ASSQVPGQGAKTEAF
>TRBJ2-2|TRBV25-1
ASSALGGESGELF
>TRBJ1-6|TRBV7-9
ASSPLVQGNNSPLH
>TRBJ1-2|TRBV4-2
ASSHLGGNGYT
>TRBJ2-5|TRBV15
ATSRVGGLAEWGETQY
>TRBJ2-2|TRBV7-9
ASSPQGAWTGELF
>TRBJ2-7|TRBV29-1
SAKGGDRGYEQY
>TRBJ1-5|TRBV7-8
ASSTGGNQPQH
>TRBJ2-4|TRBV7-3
ASSPTTRGGIAKNIQY
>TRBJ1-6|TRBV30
AWSIVGSNSPLH
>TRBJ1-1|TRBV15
ATSKTTGSTEAF
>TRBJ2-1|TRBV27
ASSLAGVVSYNEQF
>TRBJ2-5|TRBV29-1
SVEIAGVEKTQY
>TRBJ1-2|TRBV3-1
ASSQEGPSGGHGYT
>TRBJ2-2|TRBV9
ASSVAQGLGTGGELF
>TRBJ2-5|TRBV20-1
SARGGSLKETQY
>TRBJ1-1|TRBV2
ASSELRTGLNTEAF
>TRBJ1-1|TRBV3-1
ASSQDFGVRTEAF
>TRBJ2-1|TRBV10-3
AISPTSGGPYNEQF
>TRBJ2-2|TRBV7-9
ASRSGQGSTGELF
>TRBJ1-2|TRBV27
ASRPRGYYGYT
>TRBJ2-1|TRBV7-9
ASSLSVALYNEQF
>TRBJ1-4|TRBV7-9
ASSSCCTGGDFEKLF
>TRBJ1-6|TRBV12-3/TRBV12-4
ATQIRQGSWVNSPLH
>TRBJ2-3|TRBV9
ASSPTTSGGPTDTQY
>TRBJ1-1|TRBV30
AWSVHSLNTEAF
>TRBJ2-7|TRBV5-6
ASSLRNNYEQY
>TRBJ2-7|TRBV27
ASSQREYYEQY
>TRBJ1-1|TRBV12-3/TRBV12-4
ASSPGQSTEAF
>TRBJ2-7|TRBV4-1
ASSQERQGAYEQY
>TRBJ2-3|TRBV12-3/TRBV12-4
ASTFAISDTQY
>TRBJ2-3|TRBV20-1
SARDQGGFSTDTQY
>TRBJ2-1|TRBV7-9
ASSLALPGGEQF